Each of the 16 T cell receptor beta chains below was sequenced from the same sample in a study of blood T cells in healthy people across ages. Combining a sample-barcoded 5' primer with a J-beta primer mix, a second PCR ran for about 7 to 11 cycles. TCRdb called the 5' RACE reads again in MiXCR, with one record for every CDR3 protein. The sample consists of around 690,000 distinct CDR3 sequences, around three fifths of them appearing once. What was sequenced was blood. Receptor source: a man aged 55 to 70 in good health.

This chain connects TRBV20-1 to TRBJ2-5; TRBD2 is a possible D gene (6 bases). CDR3 length: 17 amino acids. The germline V gene has CDR1 DFQATT and CDR2 SNEGSKA (reference sequence). The ends were cut back, 2 bases at V and 2 bases at J, with 21 bases in the middle. DNA of the CDR3: TGCAGTGCTAGACGAGGGACCGGGAGAATAGGGCAAGAGACCCAGTACTTC. It yields the protein CSARRGTGRIGQETQYF.

The chain is built from TRBV20-1 and TRBJ2-5, with 7 bases that match TRBD1. CDR1 and CDR2 (germline): DFQATT, SNEGSKA (reference sequence). Trimming took 2 bases from V and 1 from J; bases not matched to a gene: 4. The CDR3 is 14 amino acids. The CDR3, as DNA: TGCAGTGCTAGACGGGACAGTCCCCAAGAGACCCAGTACTTC. Translation: CSARRDSPQETQYF.

The rearrangement links TRBV3-1 to TRBJ2-7; 7 nucleotides align to TRBD1. Unmatched junction bases numbered 8, after V lost 4 bases and J lost 2 bases. The CDR3 has 15 residues. The germline V gene encodes CDR1 LGHDT and CDR2 YNNKEL (reference sequence). The CDR3 DNA follows: TGTGCCAGCAGCCCAGGGTCGGACAGGACCTACGAGCAGTACTTC. Its translation is CASSPGSDRTYEQYF.

The chain couples TRBV4-1 to TRBJ2-1, with 11 nucleotides matching TRBD2. Trimming removed 6 bases from V and 0 bases from J; junction bases left unmatched: 13. This CDR3 is built from 19 residues. Germline CDR1 is MGHRA and CDR2 is YSYEKL. The CDR3 region is CASRPGLLAGGPSYNEQFF. DNA for the CDR3: TGCGCCAGCAGGCCCGGTCTCTTAGCGGGGGGGCCCTCCTACAATGAGCAGTTCTTC.

This clonotype was seen a few times. This rearrangement joins TRBV15 to TRBJ2-4; D tentatively reads TRBD1 or TRBD2 (7 bases each). Trimming stripped 4 bases from V and 2 bases from J, with 18 bases between. CDR3 size: 17 residues. From germline, CDR1 is LNHNV and CDR2 YYDKDF (reference sequence). CDR3 protein: CATSKGRGPTTKNIQYF. As DNA, the CDR3 is TGTGCCACCAGCAAGGGGAGGGGGCCCACGACCAAAAACATTCAGTACTTC.

The chain carries TRBV7-2 and TRBJ2-1; TRBD2 agrees at 7 bases. The CDR3 has 16 amino acids. Trimming at V came to 5 bases and at J to 9 bases, leaving 16 bases not matched to a gene. From germline, CDR1 is SGHTA and CDR2 FQGNSA. The DNA of the CDR3 is TGTGCCAGCAGCGGCAGCGGACTAGGATACCCTAGTGAGCAGTTCTTC. As protein: CASSGSGLGYPSEQFF.

The chain is built from TRBV20-1 and TRBJ2-3, with 7 bases identical to TRBD1. Per germline, CDR1 DFQATT and CDR2 SNEGSKA (reference sequence). This CDR3 comprises 15 residues. The V segment lost 4 bases and the J segment 0 bases; nucleotides outside the gene matches: 7. CDR3 DNA: TGCAGTGCTATCCCCGGGACAGAGAGCACAGATACGCAGTATTTT. Its protein product is CSAIPGTESTDTQYF.

This rearrangement joins TRBV7-9 to TRBJ1-4, with TRBD1 as a possible D gene (6 bases). CDR1 and CDR2 from the germline V gene are SEHNR and FQNEAQ (reference sequence). CDR3 length: 13 amino acids. The V end was cut by 5 bases, the J end by 11 bases, with 15 bases between. The CDR3 coding sequence is TGTGCCAGCAGCCCCCTACAGGGAAGGAAACTGTTTTTT. Translating gives CASSPLQGRKLFF.

This clonotype turned up a few times. The chain recombines TRBV3-1 with TRBJ1-2; D is undetermined. Trimming removed 4 bases at V and 4 bases at J, with 16 bases between. The germline V gene encodes CDR1 LGHDT and CDR2 YNNKEL (reference sequence). The CDR3 loop spans 15 amino acids. CDR3 bases: TGTGCCAGCAGCCTGGACGGAGCGAATCGCTATGGCTACACCTTC. Translated: CASSLDGANRYGYTF.

This clonotype showed up just a few times. The V call is TRBV6-2 or TRBV6-3, the J call TRBJ2-5, with D perhaps matching TRBD1 (6 bases). The J call is doubtful: the DNA matches TRBJ2-7 better. Germline lookup yields CDR1 MNHEY and CDR2 SVGEGT. The CDR3 loop spans 17 amino acids. In DNA, the CDR3 is TGTGCCAGCAGTCGCAGTCCCCCTGGGACATTTGTCAGCGAGCAGTACTTC. Encoded protein: CASSRSPPGTFVSEQYF.

This clonotype has a single count. The chain recombines TRBV6-5 with TRBJ1-5; the D gene is possibly TRBD1 (5 bases). There are 16 residues in the CDR3. The V gene lost 2 bases and the J gene lost 2 bases, with 13 bases spanning the gap. Per the germline V gene, CDR1 is MNHEY and CDR2 is SVGAGI. The DNA for the CDR3 is TGTGCCAGCAGTTACCGATGGGGGGACCGCAATCAGCCCCAGCATTTT. This sequence encodes CASSYRWGDRNQPQHF.

V is TRBV27 and J is TRBJ2-3; 7 bases align to TRBD2. Losses at the gene ends were 7 bases for V and 0 bases for J; bases not matched to a gene: 4. This CDR3 has 14 amino acids. Germline-derived CDR1 and CDR2 are MNHEY and SMNVEV (reference sequence). CDR3 bases: TGTGCCAGCAAGTCAGCGGGGAGCACAGATACGCAGTATTTT. Protein product: CASKSAGSTDTQYF.

This clonotype was seen a single time. The chain employs TRBV19 and TRBJ1-1, with 7 bases lining up with TRBD1. This CDR3 has 13 amino acids. V gave up 4 bases and J gave up 4 bases; unmatched junction bases: 3. The germline CDR1 and CDR2 sequences are LNHDA and SQIVND (reference sequence). The CDR3 loop is CASSKSGGTEAFF. Here the CDR3 DNA reads TGTGCCAGTAGTAAATCAGGGGGCACTGAAGCTTTCTTT.

The chain carries TRBV20-1 and TRBJ2-6; 10 nucleotides agree with TRBD1. The length of the CDR3 is 16 residues. V was pared by 6 bases and J by 0 bases, with 5 bases of the junction left unmatched. Germline CDR1 reads DFQATT; CDR2 reads SNEGSKA (reference sequence). CDR3 sequence reads: CSARDRGSSGANVLTF. In DNA, the CDR3 is TGCAGTGCGAGGGACAGGGGCAGCTCTGGGGCCAACGTCCTGACTTTC.

The sample holds a few counts of this clonotype. The chain is built from TRBV7-2 and TRBJ2-1; D is undetermined. The CDR3 spans 15 residues. The V gene's germline CDR1 is SGHTA and CDR2 FQGNSA. Trimming cost V 1 base and J 5 bases, with 12 bases left between them. The CDR3 DNA follows: TGTGCCAGCAGCTTAGTTCTAACTACAGACAATGAGCAGTTCTTC. Amino acid sequence: CASSLVLTTDNEQFF.

The chain is built from TRBV7-8 and TRBJ2-1; TRBD2 agrees at 8 bases. The CDR3 is 15 amino acids. CDR1 is SGHVS and CDR2 is FQNEAQ in the germline V gene. J lost 3 bases, V lost 4 bases, and 5 bases had no gene match. CDR3 DNA: TGTGCCAGCAGCTCCTTAGGGACTAGCTACAATGAGCAGTTCTTC. This sequence encodes CASSSLGTSYNEQFF.